These 11 T cell receptor beta chains share one sample of origin, sequenced in a study of CD8 T cells in ankylosing spondylitis. No antigen is known for these receptors. Each CDR3 protein gets one entry after TCRdb re-called the 5' RACE reads with MiXCR. The sample yields a few hundred thousand distinct CDR3 sequences, 20% to 25% seen once. Study conclusions and caveats: There was a TCR beta motif, made of several highly homologous variants, that appeared characteristic of ankylosing spondylitis blood.

Sequencing was carried out using blood, either unsorted or a sorted T cell fraction (not recorded which). These receptors originate from a male donor with ankylosing spondylitis.

V is TRBV5-6 and J is TRBJ2-3, with D uncertain. The germline CDR1 and CDR2 sequences are SGHDT and YYEEEE. V was pared by 4 bases and J by 6 bases, with 12 bases between. This CDR3 is built from 13 residues. The CDR3 DNA is TGTGCCAGCAGCCGGGCCCATTATGATACGCAGTATTTT. Its protein product is CASSRAHYDTQYF.

The V and J genes are TRBV7-2 and TRBJ2-5; D gene uncertain. The germline V and J ends were trimmed by 6 bases and 1 base, with 9 bases remaining between them. CDR3 length equals 13 residues. CDR1 is SGHTA, CDR2 FQGNSA, per germline. The CDR3 region is CASRVGRQETQYF. CDR3 sequence (DNA): TGTGCCAGCAGGGTAGGTCGCCAAGAGACCCAGTACTTC.

This clonotype was counted ten times or more. The chain links TRBV12-3 or TRBV12-4 to TRBJ2-2; D is uncertain. The V end lost 3 bases, the J end lost 3 bases, and 11 bases lay between the germline ends. This CDR3 has 15 amino acids. CDR3 loop: CASSLSGIDTGELFF. As DNA, the CDR3 is TGTGCCAGCAGTTTGAGTGGGATCGACACCGGGGAGCTGTTTTTT.

The gene calls are TRBV7-3 and TRBJ2-1; D not certain. V lost 4 bases, J lost 10 bases, and 8 bases lay in between. The CDR3 has 11 residues. Germline loops: CDR1 SGHTA, CDR2 FQGTGA. CDR3 nucleotides: TGTGCCAGCAGCTCCGAGGCCGAGCAGTTCTTC. Protein product: CASSSEAEQFF.

This chain joins TRBV29-1 and TRBJ2-1; D assignment may be TRBD1 or TRBD2 (6 bases each). Trimming removed 6 bases at V and 6 bases at J, with 12 bases between. This CDR3 has 12 amino acids. CDR1 SQVTM and CDR2 ANQGSEA come from the germline V gene. The CDR3 loop is CSVGGLANEQFF. Written as DNA, the CDR3 is TGCAGCGTGGGGGGCCTCGCCAATGAGCAGTTCTTC.

This chain links TRBV7-9 with TRBJ1-4; possible D gene TRBD1, 5 bases. The V and J ends lost 5 bases and 4 bases respectively, with 17 bases between them. The CDR3 is 16 residues long. Germline values: CDR1 SEHNR, CDR2 FQNEAQ (reference sequence). As DNA, the CDR3 is TGTGCCAGCAGCCCGGTGTGGGGGGATAATAATGAAAAACTGTTTTTT. Amino acid sequence: CASSPVWGDNNEKLFF.

This clonotype was seen only a few times. The chain uses TRBV28 and TRBJ2-7, with 10 bases lining up with TRBD2. CDR3 size: 17 residues. The ends lost 6 bases at V and 2 bases at J; junction bases unmatched: 13. Germline assignment: CDR1 MDHEN and CDR2 SYDVKM. The CDR3 DNA is TGTGCCAGCAGCTTTAGCCTAGCGGGAGAGACGACCTACGAGCAGTACTTC. Translating gives CASSFSLAGETTYEQYF.

This clonotype was seen only a few times. V and J are TRBV3-1 and TRBJ2-1; TRBD2 might be the D (6 bases). Trimming removed 3 bases from V and 0 bases from J, with 9 bases in between. The CDR3 length is 15 residues. CDR1 is LGHDT and CDR2 is YNNKEL in the germline V gene (reference sequence). The CDR3 DNA is TGTGCCAGCAGCCACGTGGGGGGCTCCTACAATGAGCAGTTCTTC. This encodes CASSHVGGSYNEQFF.

J is TRBJ1-2 and V is TRBV20-1; tentatively, D is TRBD1 (5 bases). Germline lookup yields CDR1 DFQATT and CDR2 SNEGSKA (reference sequence). Trimming shortened V by 1 base and J by 0 bases, and 18 bases separated the two germline ends. This CDR3 is 17 amino acids long. The CDR3 spells CSARVRNPAGPNYGYTF. Here the CDR3 DNA reads TGCAGTGCTAGAGTCCGGAATCCGGCAGGGCCTAACTATGGCTACACCTTC.

The chain recombines TRBV29-1 with TRBJ1-1; D unresolved. The CDR3 covers 11 residues. Germline V CDR1 and CDR2: SQVTM, ANQGSEA. V lost 7 bases to trimming and J lost 0 bases, with 6 bases between them. The CDR3 is CSAELNTEAFF. The CDR3 bases are TGCAGCGCCGAATTGAACACTGAAGCTTTCTTT. The variable domain in full, with the rest retrieved from reference TRBV29-1 and TRBJ1-1, is SAVISQKPSRDICQRGTSLTIQCQVDSQVTMMFWYRQQPGQSLTLIATANQGSEATYESGFVIDKFPISRPNLTFSTLTVSNMSPEDSSIYLCSAELNTEAFFGQGTRLTVV.

The chain carries TRBV15 and TRBJ2-1; a weak D match, TRBD1 (5 bases). In germline, CDR1 is LNHNV, CDR2 YYDKDF (reference sequence). Trimming cost V 4 bases and J 3 bases, with 19 bases left between them. This CDR3 contains 17 residues. This chain's CDR3 is CATSKFGKGLVYNEQFF. The CDR3 nucleotides are TGTGCCACCAGCAAGTTTGGGAAGGGGCTTGTCTACAATGAGCAGTTCTTC. Combining the CDR3 with reference TRBV15 and TRBJ2-1 gives the whole variable domain DAMVIQNPRYQVTQFGKPVTLSCSQTLNHNVMYWYQQKSSQAPKLLFHYYDKDFNNEADTPDNFQSRRPNTSFCFLDIRSPGLGDTAMYLCATSKFGKGLVYNEQFFGPGTRLTVL.